These 10 T cell receptor beta chains came from one sample sequenced in a study of blood T cells in healthy people across ages. A second about 6 to 12 cycle PCR used barcoded and J-beta primers. TCRdb ran MiXCR on the 5' RACE reads and lists one entry per CDR3 protein. This sample has roughly 930,000 distinct CDR3 sequences, with roughly 50% found just once. The sample taken for sequencing was blood. These receptors came from a man aged 30-40 years in good health.

Points on this clonotype: Being one base from a much bigger clone, this may be a read error. The chain links TRBV29-1 to TRBJ2-1, with 9 bases identical to TRBD1. The CDR3 extends over 12 amino acids. Germline CDR1 SQVTM, CDR2 ANQGSEA. With V trimmed by 6 bases and J by 7 bases, 4 bases remained unmatched. CDR3 in amino acids: CSVGGQGNEQFF. Here the CDR3 DNA reads TGCAGCGTGGGGGGACAGGGTAATGAGCAGTTCTTC.

This chain connects TRBV4-2 to TRBJ2-5, with 12 positions matching TRBD2. The germline V gene encodes CDR1 LGHNA and CDR2 YNFKEQ. The junction had 7 bases not matched to a gene; V was cut back by 0 bases and J by 5 bases. There are 17 residues in the CDR3. The chain's CDR3 is CASSQDASGGAGETQYF. DNA of the CDR3: TGTGCCAGCAGCCAAGATGCTAGCGGGGGGGCTGGTGAGACCCAGTACTTC.

This rearrangement joins TRBV27 to TRBJ2-3, with a tentative D call TRBD1 (8 bases). Germline assignment: CDR1 MNHEY and CDR2 SMNVEV (reference sequence). This CDR3 region has 16 residues. Trimming pared 3 bases from V and 3 bases from J, leaving 16 bases between. CDR3 in amino acids: CASSFGRGTGTDTQYF. Here the CDR3 DNA reads TGTGCCAGCAGTTTTGGGAGGGGGACAGGTACAGATACGCAGTATTTT.

V gene TRBV7-9 combines with J gene TRBJ2-3, with a tentative D call TRBD2 (6 bases). CDR3 length: 16 amino acids. V shed 5 bases and J shed 0 bases, with 15 bases lying between them. The V gene's germline CDR1 is SEHNR and CDR2 FQNEAQ (reference sequence). In nucleotides, the CDR3 is TGTGCCAGCAGCGCCCCGGGACTCCCGAGCACAGATACGCAGTATTTT. Its translation is CASSAPGLPSTDTQYF.

This clonotype occurred once. At one end the junction does not follow the germline gene, possibly because of a read error. The rearrangement links TRBV6-2 or TRBV6-3 to TRBJ2-7; the D gene could be TRBD1 or TRBD2 (5 bases each). The V gene's germline CDR1 is MNHEY and CDR2 SVGEGT. The CDR3 extends over 12 amino acids. The CDR3 sequence is CTSTQRGHEQYF. In DNA form, the CDR3 reads TGTACCAGCACCCAACGGGGCCATGAGCAGTACTTC.

This rearrangement joins TRBV11-3 to TRBJ2-1; TRBD1 matches at 8 bases. Trimming took 5 bases from V and 9 from J; bases not matched to a gene: 9. Germline V gene sequence: CDR1 SGHNT, CDR2 YENEEA. The CDR3 is 14 amino acids. For the CDR3, the DNA is TGTGCCAGCAGCCCAGGACAGGGAGCAAGTGAGCAGTTCTTC. Residues: CASSPGQGASEQFF.

The chain joins TRBV6-6 to TRBJ2-1; either TRBD1 or TRBD2 may fit D (5 bases each). The CDR3 has 14 amino acids. The V gene's germline CDR1 is MNHNY and CDR2 SVGAGI (reference sequence). The V end was cut by 7 bases, the J end by 8 bases, with 18 bases between. The CDR3 loop reads CASTLTGTTYEQFF. CDR3 nucleotide sequence: TGTGCCAGCACTCTGACCGGGACCACTTATGAGCAGTTCTTC.

The rearrangement joins TRBV5-8 to TRBJ2-3; possible D gene TRBD2, 5 bases. The CDR3 is made up of 15 amino acids. V lost 6 bases, J lost 2 bases, and 16 bases lay in between. CDR1 SGHTS and CDR2 YDEGEE come from the germline V gene. The DNA for the CDR3 is TGTGCCAGCATCTTATCGGACTTGGCCACAGATACGCAGTATTTT. It is translated as CASILSDLATDTQYF. Based on the CDR3 plus reference TRBV5-8 and TRBJ2-3, the full variable domain is EAGVTQSPTHLIKTRGQQATLRCSPISGHTSVYWYQQALGLGLQFLLWYDEGEERNRGNFPPRFSGRQFPNYSSELNVNALELEDSALYLCASILSDLATDTQYFGPGTRLTVL.

This clonotype showed up just a few times. The chain employs TRBV10-3 and TRBJ2-7; TRBD1 matches at 7 bases. Looked up from germline, CDR1 is ENHRY and CDR2 is SYGVKD. This CDR3 has 12 residues. Losses at the gene ends were 6 bases for V and 5 bases for J; bases not matched to a gene: 4. CDR3 protein: CAISFTGDEQYF. CDR3 DNA sequence: TGTGCCATCAGCTTCACAGGGGACGAGCAGTACTTC.

This chain uses TRBV12-3 or TRBV12-4 with TRBJ2-7, with unresolved D. Trimming pared 1 base from V and 0 bases from J, leaving 10 bases between. The CDR3 length is 15 residues. DNA for the CDR3: TGTGCCAGCAGTTTAGATAACATGAACTCCTACGAGCAGTACTTC. Residues: CASSLDNMNSYEQYF.